One and the same sample provided the 6 T cell receptor beta chains below, sequenced in a study of blood T cells in healthy people across ages. Next came a second PCR, run for about 7 to 12 cycles, which used a sample-barcoded 5' primer along with a J-beta primer mix. One entry per CDR3 protein, called by TCRdb with MiXCR from the 5' RACE reads. Of fewer than 900,000 distinct CDR3 sequences detected, around 48% appear once; the ten largest clones hold about a third. Sequenced: blood. The receptors derive from an older woman in good health.

V is TRBV29-1 and J is TRBJ2-1; D gene ambiguous. Looked up from germline, CDR1 is SQVTM and CDR2 is ANQGSEA. The CDR3 runs to 13 residues. The CDR3 sequence: CSLGTDSYNEQFF. The CDR3 coding sequence is TGCAGTCTGGGCACTGACTCCTACAATGAGCAGTTCTTC.

The genes are TRBV21-1 and TRBJ2-1; the table's D call, TRBD1, has no DNA check behind it. TRBV21-1 is termed a pseudogene. The CDR3 sequence is 17 residues long. CDR3 loop: CTSIDRRGQGPYNEQFF. The CDR3 bases are TGTACCAGCATTGACCGTAGGGGACAGGGGCCTTACAATGAGCAGTTCTTC.

J is TRBJ2-4 and V is TRBV7-2, with 7 bases identical to TRBD2. The J call could be wrong; TRBJ2-7 is a better fit for the DNA end. The germline V gene encodes CDR1 SGHTA and CDR2 FQGNSA. CDR3 length equals 15 residues. The CDR3 DNA reads as TGTGCCAGCCGCTCTTGGGGGGAGGGCATCAACGAGCAGTACTTC. It codes for CASRSWGEGINEQYF.

This chain joins TRBV28 and TRBJ1-2; 9 bases fit TRBD1. Germline CDR1 is MDHEN and CDR2 is SYDVKM. The CDR3 sequence is 14 residues long. V was pared by 1 base and J by 4 bases, with 1 base of the junction left unmatched. The CDR3: CASSLSTGGYGYTF. DNA for the CDR3: TGTGCCAGCAGTTTATCGACAGGGGGCTATGGCTACACCTTC.

The J gene is TRBJ1-5, the V gene TRBV20-1, with D possibly TRBD1 on 5 matching bases. The CDR3 is 14 amino acids. V gave up 4 bases and J gave up 0 bases, with 10 bases separating them. Per germline, CDR1 DFQATT and CDR2 SNEGSKA (reference sequence). The chain's CDR3 is CSANGGYSNQPQHF. Written as DNA, the CDR3 is TGCAGTGCTAATGGGGGATATAGCAATCAGCCCCAGCATTTT.

The chain joins TRBV20-1 to TRBJ2-4; 7 bases are a match to TRBD2. Germline V gene lookup returns CDR1 DFQATT and CDR2 SNEGSKA (reference sequence). The CDR3 extends over 14 amino acids. V lost 2 bases and J lost 0; bases outside the gene matches: 1. CDR3 in DNA: TGCAGTGCTAGACCGGGGGGAGCCAAAAACATTCAGTACTTC. Translating gives CSARPGGAKNIQYF.